This is a list of T cell receptor beta chains from one sample in a study of T cell repertoires in cytomegalovirus infection. TCRdb reprocessed the reads with MiXCR, giving one entry per CDR3 protein. The sample consists of roughly 600,000 distinct CDR3 sequences, approximately 24% of them appearing once. The source material was CD8+ T cells from PBMCs. Every receptor here comes from a human donor in good health (CMV status not recorded). Some clones in this sample may be carry-over from other donors' samples. The CDR3 runs from the conserved cysteine through the conserved F or W.

v_gene: TRBV6-5
CDR3aa: CASSYRDSLSYNEQFF

v_gene: TRBV7-6
CDR3aa: CTSSLVAGPETQYF

v_gene: TRBV7-6
CDR3aa: CASSLISGPNSPLHF

v_gene: TRBV7-9
CDR3aa: CASSLKSAVGQGGNEQFF

v_gene: TRBV19
CDR3aa: CASSTYGTADGYTF

v_gene: TRBV7-6
CDR3aa: CASRTSGISGANVLTF

v_gene: TRBV11-3
CDR3aa: CASSRDRRNTEAFF

v_gene: TRBV20-1
CDR3aa: CSARDFDSTGELFF

v_gene: TRBV20-1
CDR3aa: CSARDGKDTQYF

v_gene: TRBV12-3/TRBV12-4
CDR3aa: CASSWTGEYMNTEAFF

v_gene: TRBV5-6
CDR3aa: CASSGPGQSTYEQYF

v_gene: TRBV14
CDR3aa: CASSQDRGQGNEQFF

v_gene: TRBV12-3/TRBV12-4
CDR3aa: CASSSPRATGNTIYF

v_gene: TRBV28
CDR3aa: CASSILAVSNTGELFF

v_gene: TRBV7-2
CDR3aa: CASSKGTGLDLRLTEAFF

v_gene: TRBV9
CDR3aa: CASSSPGAMETQYF

v_gene: TRBV27
CDR3aa: CASSFYAGELFF

v_gene: TRBV6-6
CDR3aa: CASTTGIQAFF

v_gene: TRBV12-3/TRBV12-4
CDR3aa: CASSFPGTVYNEQFF

v_gene: TRBV6-5
CDR3aa: CASNPGQGGYGYTF

v_gene: TRBV27
CDR3aa: CASSLLPGTSGVTDTQYF

v_gene: TRBV7-9
CDR3aa: CASSLGPARGYEQYF

v_gene: TRBV6-2/TRBV6-3
CDR3aa: CASSYVLEVNEQFF

v_gene: TRBV7-6
CDR3aa: CASSLRTDPRDEQFF

v_gene: TRBV28
CDR3aa: CASRRPFRDRDGYTF

v_gene: TRBV7-2
CDR3aa: CASSFTEYNEQFF

v_gene: TRBV7-8
CDR3aa: CASWGASEASVRSGNTIYF

v_gene: TRBV20-1
CDR3aa: CSARVRGEETQYF

v_gene: TRBV14
CDR3aa: CASSPKAGVLGYGYTF

v_gene: TRBV20-1
CDR3aa: CSASGRGIPKAFF

v_gene: TRBV29-1
CDR3aa: CSPGQLNTEAFF

v_gene: TRBV19
CDR3aa: CASTPGTGNEQFF

v_gene: TRBV6-4
CDR3aa: CASSPTGWGSYEQYF

v_gene: TRBV27
CDR3aa: CASSPGWGGETQYF

v_gene: TRBV12-3/TRBV12-4
CDR3aa: CASSTPGGDQETQYF

v_gene: TRBV5-6
CDR3aa: CASSLVSAGDLLGNTQYF

v_gene: TRBV10-3
CDR3aa: CAISGTGQGLETQYF

v_gene: TRBV7-9
CDR3aa: CASSPTRDRVYEQYF

v_gene: TRBV29-1
CDR3aa: CSVEEAGGPGYGYTF

v_gene: TRBV6-5
CDR3aa: CASSYSRQGMYEQYF

v_gene: TRBV7-9
CDR3aa: CASSPAERGTDTQYF

v_gene: TRBV7-9
CDR3aa: CASGPETQYF

v_gene: TRBV29-1
CDR3aa: CSVGRDEANEQFF

v_gene: TRBV2
CDR3aa: CANRYDGGPEQYF

v_gene: TRBV13
CDR3aa: CASSQGVGSYEQYF

v_gene: TRBV19
CDR3aa: CASSIEIGEEETQYF

v_gene: TRBV6-8
CDR3aa: CASRAGTGELFF

v_gene: TRBV6-6
CDR3aa: CASSFPDRGLIIQYF

v_gene: TRBV7-2
CDR3aa: CASSSRRDTGELFF

v_gene: TRBV19
CDR3aa: CASSIDPGPLQPQHF

v_gene: TRBV11-2
CDR3aa: CASSFPREGPGIEQFF

v_gene: TRBV6-2/TRBV6-3
CDR3aa: CASSYSFGTRQETQYF

v_gene: TRBV15
CDR3aa: CATSLGPKETQYF

v_gene: TRBV28
CDR3aa: CASSSLGGGHQPQHF

v_gene: TRBV7-9
CDR3aa: CASSSTGGTHEKLFF

v_gene: TRBV7-9
CDR3aa: CASSGIDRANYGYTF

v_gene: TRBV12-3/TRBV12-4
CDR3aa: CASSPDRAEGTDTQYF